This T cell receptor (beta chain) originates from a study of immune cell composition in non-small cell lung cancer. Profiled with immunoSEQ multiplex PCR; TCRdb holds only in-frame clones, not every one. The sample carries around 6,600 clones, more than 65% recorded once. The sequenced sample was lung tumor tissue. The source of this sequence is a human donor with non-small cell lung cancer.

This chain's CDR3 is CASKVSGGGYHYGYTF. The CDR3 nucleotides read TGTGCCAGCAAAGTCTCAGGGGGCGGCTATCACTATGGCTACACCTTC. The chain has TRBV28 and TRBJ1-2, with 8 positions matching TRBD1. Germline V gene lookup returns CDR1 MDHEN and CDR2 SYDVKM. The CDR3 totals 16 residues. J was trimmed by 3 bases and V by 7 bases; bases with no gene match: 13.